These 9 T cell receptor beta chains were all obtained from the same sample, sequenced in a study of blood T cell repertoires in COVID-19. Only in-frame clones appear in the TCRdb table, and some are missing; sequencing was by immunoSEQ multiplex PCR. The sample lists 200,000 to 250,000 clones, around 84% seen once, with about 0.91% in the top ten. Sequencing was performed on peripheral blood. The receptor set was obtained from a middle-aged man with acute or convalescent COVID-19.

This clone appeared a single time. The V gene is TRBV18, the J gene TRBJ1-5; D is uncertain. The ends were cut back, 3 bases at V and 5 bases at J, with 14 bases in the middle. The V gene's germline CDR1 is KGHSH and CDR2 LQKENI. This CDR3 spans 15 amino acids. The CDR3 reads CASSPPPAGHQPQHF. The CDR3 coding sequence is TGTGCCAGCTCACCCCCCCCCGCAGGCCATCAGCCCCAGCATTTT. Full variable domain (rest looked up from reference TRBV18 and TRBJ1-5): NAGVMQNPRHLVRRRGQEARLRCSPMKGHSHVYWYRQLPEEGLKFMVYLQKENIIDESGMPKERFSAEFPKEGPSILRIQQVVRGDSAAYFCASSPPPAGHQPQHFGDGTRLSIL.

V is TRBV10-3 and J is TRBJ1-2; 9 positions match TRBD1. The J segment lost 3 bases and the V segment lost 3 bases, leaving 5 bases of the junction unmatched. This CDR3 has 15 residues. Germline V gene sequence: CDR1 ENHRY, CDR2 SYGVKD. This chain's CDR3 is CAISDEDRGYYGYTF. The CDR3 nucleotides read TGTGCCATCAGTGATGAAGACAGGGGGTACTATGGCTACACCTTC.

V usage is TRBV7-3 and J usage is TRBJ1-1; D not resolved. The CDR3 is 15 residues long. Trimming stripped 5 bases from V and 8 bases from J, with 21 bases between. Germline V lookup: CDR1 SGHTA, CDR2 FQGTGA. DNA of the CDR3: TGTGCCAGCAGCCTACGTAGTGGACTGCTTACCGAAGCTTTCTTT. Translation: CASSLRSGLLTEAFF.

The chain joins TRBV10-3 to TRBJ1-1; D gene uncertain. Germline assignment: CDR1 ENHRY and CDR2 SYGVKD. The CDR3 runs to 18 residues. The V end was cut by 0 bases, the J end by 1 base, with 18 bases between. The CDR3 reads CAISESRKEGIPNTEAFF. The CDR3 DNA is TGTGCCATCAGTGAGTCGAGAAAGGAGGGAATTCCGAACACTGAAGCTTTCTTT.

The rearrangement uses TRBV9 and TRBJ1-3; 8 nucleotides align to TRBD1. Germline CDR1 and CDR2: SGDLS and YYNGEE. The CDR3 is made up of 14 amino acids. V gave up 4 bases and J gave up 4 bases; unmatched junction bases: 4. This CDR3 reads CASSTGQGGNTIYF. CDR3 DNA: TGTGCCAGCAGCACCGGACAGGGAGGAAACACCATATATTTT.

This clone showed up just once. This sequence joins TRBV24-1 and TRBJ2-1, with 12 bases aligning to TRBD2. Trimming at V came to 4 bases and at J to 8 bases, leaving 8 bases not matched to a gene. The CDR3 spans 16 residues. The germline gives CDR1 KGHDR, CDR2 SFDVKD. The CDR3 protein is CATSDPSGGAGDEQFF. CDR3 sequence (DNA): TGTGCCACCAGTGACCCTAGCGGGGGGGCCGGAGATGAGCAGTTCTTC.

J is TRBJ2-7 and V is TRBV7-6, with D maybe TRBD2 (6 bases). This CDR3 comprises 15 residues. The germline gives CDR1 SGHVS, CDR2 FNYEAQ. Trimming pared 2 bases from V and 5 bases from J, leaving 16 bases between. This CDR3 is CASSLQLDRGDEQYF. CDR3 bases: TGTGCCAGCAGCTTACAATTGGACCGCGGGGACGAGCAGTACTTC.

The chain carries TRBV28 and TRBJ1-6; D is uncertain. The CDR3 loop spans 16 amino acids. Germline values: CDR1 MDHEN, CDR2 SYDVKM. Trimming took 9 bases from V and 0 from J, leaving 15 bases between them. CDR3: CASLGPGSSYNSPLHF. DNA of the CDR3: TGTGCCAGTTTGGGCCCTGGGAGCTCCTATAATTCACCCCTCCACTTT.

This chain joins TRBV7-2 and TRBJ2-1; 10 nucleotides agree with TRBD2. Trimming cost V 4 bases and J 4 bases; bases outside gene matches: 4. Germline V gene data show CDR1 as SGHTA and CDR2 as FQGNSA. This CDR3 has 15 residues. For the CDR3, the DNA is TGTGCCAGCAGCTCAGGACTAGCGGATTACAATGAGCAGTTCTTC. It yields the protein CASSSGLADYNEQFF.